This T cell receptor beta chain was found in a study of blood T cell repertoires in COVID-19. Sequencing was performed with immunoSEQ multiplex PCR; in TCRdb, only in-frame clones are kept and a portion is missing. The top ten clones hold around 1.9% of a sample with around 300,000 clones, roughly 91% of them seen once. The clonotype was recovered from a woman aged 55-70 years who had recovered from COVID-19. Sample: PBMCs or T cells enriched from blood (not recorded which).

CDR3 in DNA: TGTGCCAGCAGCTCCACGACAGGGGTATACGCAGCTTTCTTT. Translated, it gives CASSSTTGVYAAFF. The rearrangement links TRBV5-4 to TRBJ1-1; 8 positions match TRBD1. The germline gives CDR1 SGHNT, CDR2 YYREEE (reference sequence). The CDR3 has 14 residues. V trimming: 3 bases; J trimming: 10 bases; junction bases outside the gene matches: 11.